This TCR beta chain appears in the sequencing data of a study of identifying expanded T cells in peripheral blood. Points from the study as a whole: Over two and four weeks, about 15 and 19 clones changed, versus around 1.1 between replicates.

Data came from immunoSEQ multiplex PCR; TCRdb stores just in-frame clones and leaves some out. The sample includes around 120,000 clones, 80% to 90% seen only once; the top ten take around 15%. This clone was recorded only once. What it binds is unknown. Other DNA sequences in the same sample also yield this CDR3. Germline V gene lookup returns CDR1 ENHRY and CDR2 SYGVKD. This CDR3 is 14 amino acids long. V was clipped by 4 bases and J by 3 bases; unmatched bases: 3. The TCR originated in a person aged 18-70 years in good health. Sequencing was done on a sample of blood. The rearrangement links TRBV10-3 to TRBJ1-5; TRBD1 matches 7 bases. CDR3: CAISGDSSNQPQHF. CDR3 DNA: TGTGCCATCAGTGGGGACAGCTCCAATCAGCCCCAGCATTTT.